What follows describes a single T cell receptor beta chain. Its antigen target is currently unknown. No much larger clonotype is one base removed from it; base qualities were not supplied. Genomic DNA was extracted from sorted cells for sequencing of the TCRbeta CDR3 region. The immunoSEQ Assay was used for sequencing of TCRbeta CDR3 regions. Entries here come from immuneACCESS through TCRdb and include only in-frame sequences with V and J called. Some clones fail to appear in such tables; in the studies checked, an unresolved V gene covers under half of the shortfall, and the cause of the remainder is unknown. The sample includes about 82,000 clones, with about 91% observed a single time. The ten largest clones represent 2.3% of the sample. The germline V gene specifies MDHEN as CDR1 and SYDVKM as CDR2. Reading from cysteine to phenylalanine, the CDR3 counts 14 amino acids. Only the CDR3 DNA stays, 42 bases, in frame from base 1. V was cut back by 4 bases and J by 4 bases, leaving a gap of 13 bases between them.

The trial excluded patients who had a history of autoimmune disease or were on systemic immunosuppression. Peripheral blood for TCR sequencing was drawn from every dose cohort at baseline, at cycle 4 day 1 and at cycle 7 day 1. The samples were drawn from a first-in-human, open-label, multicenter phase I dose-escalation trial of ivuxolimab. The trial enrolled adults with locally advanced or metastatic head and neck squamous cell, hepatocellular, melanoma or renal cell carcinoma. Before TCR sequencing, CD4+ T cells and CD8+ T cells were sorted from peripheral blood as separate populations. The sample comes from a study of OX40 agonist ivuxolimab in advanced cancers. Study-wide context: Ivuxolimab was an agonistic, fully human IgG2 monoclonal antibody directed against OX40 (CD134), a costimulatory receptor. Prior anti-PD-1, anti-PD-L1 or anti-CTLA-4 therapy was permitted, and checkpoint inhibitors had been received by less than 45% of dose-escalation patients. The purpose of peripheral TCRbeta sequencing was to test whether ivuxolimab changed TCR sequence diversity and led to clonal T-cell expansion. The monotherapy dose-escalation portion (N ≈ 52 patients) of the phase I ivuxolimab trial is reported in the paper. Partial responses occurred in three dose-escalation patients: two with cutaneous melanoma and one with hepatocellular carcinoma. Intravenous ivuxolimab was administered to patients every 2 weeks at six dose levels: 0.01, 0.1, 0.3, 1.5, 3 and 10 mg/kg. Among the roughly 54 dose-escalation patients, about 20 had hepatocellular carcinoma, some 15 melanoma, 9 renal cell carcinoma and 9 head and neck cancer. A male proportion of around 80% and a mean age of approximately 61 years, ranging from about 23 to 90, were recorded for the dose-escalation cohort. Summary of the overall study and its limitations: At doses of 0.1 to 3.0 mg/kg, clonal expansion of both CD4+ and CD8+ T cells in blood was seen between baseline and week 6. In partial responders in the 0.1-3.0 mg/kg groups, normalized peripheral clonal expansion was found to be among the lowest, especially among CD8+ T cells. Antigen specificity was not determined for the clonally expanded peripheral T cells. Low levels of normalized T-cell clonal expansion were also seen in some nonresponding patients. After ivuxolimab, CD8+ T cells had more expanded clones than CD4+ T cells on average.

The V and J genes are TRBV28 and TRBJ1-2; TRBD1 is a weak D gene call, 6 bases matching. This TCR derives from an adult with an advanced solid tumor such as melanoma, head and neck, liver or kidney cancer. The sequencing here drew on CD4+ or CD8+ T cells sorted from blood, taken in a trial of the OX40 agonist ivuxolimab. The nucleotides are TGTGCCAGCAGTTCCTACAGGGTAATCTATGGCTACACCTTC. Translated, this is CASSSYRVIYGYTF.